The 2 T cell receptor beta chains listed next were all sequenced from one sample in a study of OX40 agonist ivuxolimab in advanced cancers. TCRdb's table, derived via immunoSEQ multiplex PCR, lists solely in-frame clones and lacks some. Among 90,000 to 100,000 clones, around 96% were seen once, and the ten largest hold 2%. Sample: CD4+ or CD8+ T cells sorted from blood, taken in a trial of the OX40 agonist ivuxolimab. These receptors were collected from an adult with an advanced solid tumor such as melanoma, head and neck, liver or kidney cancer.

This clone has a single count. The chain combines TRBV6-5 with TRBJ1-1; D is undetermined. The V gene lost 2 bases and the J gene lost 3 bases, with 10 bases spanning the gap. Germline V lookup: CDR1 MNHEY, CDR2 SVGAGI. This CDR3 comprises 14 residues. The CDR3 DNA sequence: TGTGCCAGCAGTTACGGCCCATCCCACACTGAAGCTTTCTTT. Encoded protein: CASSYGPSHTEAFF.

Only one count was recorded for this clone. This chain connects TRBV5-4 to TRBJ1-2; a possible D gene is TRBD1 (5 bases). The CDR3 contains 13 residues. The germline V and J ends were trimmed by 3 bases and 13 bases, with 19 bases remaining between them. Germline CDR1 SGHNT, CDR2 YYREEE (reference sequence). CDR3 protein: CASSSSGTLKSTF. CDR3 in DNA: TGTGCCAGCAGCTCTTCCGGGACCTTAAAGTCCACCTTC.